These 31 T cell receptor beta chains came from one sample sequenced in a study of identical twins. TCRdb called the 5' RACE reads again in MiXCR, with one record for every CDR3 protein. The data contain 450,000 or so distinct CDR3 sequences, 11% to 15% of them seen just once; the ten biggest clones take up over 0.5%. These data are also associated with another study on yellow fever vaccine responses in identical twins.

Material for sequencing was CD4+ T cells sorted from blood. These receptors were collected from a woman aged 18-29 years in good health.

The CDR3 loop reads CSAMTSGLNTGELFF. CDR3 in DNA: TGCAGTGCCATGACTAGCGGGCTAAACACCGGGGAGCTGTTTTTT. The J gene is TRBJ2-2, the V gene TRBV20-1; 10 positions match TRBD2. Per germline, CDR1 DFQATT and CDR2 SNEGSKA (reference sequence). This CDR3 spans 15 amino acids. V lost 6 bases, J lost 2 bases, and 6 bases stayed unmatched.

The chain employs TRBV2 and TRBJ2-7; 11 bases map to TRBD1. This CDR3 comprises 14 residues. Trimming removed 6 bases from V and 2 bases from J; junction bases left unmatched: 3. Germline CDR1 is SNHLY and CDR2 is FYNNEI. The CDR3 loop is CASRLGQGAYEQYF. DNA for the CDR3: TGTGCCAGCAGGCTGGGACAGGGGGCCTACGAGCAGTACTTC.

The CDR3 spells CASSPDGLKGETQYF. The CDR3 coding sequence is TGTGCCAGCAGCCCGGATGGGCTGAAGGGAGAGACCCAGTACTTC. The genes are TRBV9 and TRBJ2-5; no definite D call. CDR1 and CDR2 (germline): SGDLS, YYNGEE. The CDR3 totals 15 residues. Trimming removed 4 bases at V and 4 bases at J, with 17 bases between.

This clonotype occurred many times. This chain joins TRBV20-1 and TRBJ2-5, with D possibly TRBD1 on 6 matching bases. V shed 3 bases and J shed 1 base, with 12 bases lying between them. Per the germline V gene, CDR1 is DFQATT and CDR2 is SNEGSKA (reference sequence). The CDR3 totals 14 residues. CDR3 region: CSASFDRLQETQYF. The CDR3 DNA sequence: TGCAGTGCTAGCTTTGACAGGCTCCAAGAGACCCAGTACTTC.

The chain has TRBV5-1 and TRBJ2-3, with TRBD2 matching 7 bases. In germline, CDR1 is SGHRS, CDR2 YFSETQ. The CDR3 totals 16 residues. Trimming cost V 5 bases and J 0 bases; bases outside gene matches: 9. Here the CDR3 reads CASSSGTTLSTDTQYF. The CDR3 DNA is TGCGCCAGCAGTTCCGGGACTACCCTTAGCACAGATACGCAGTATTTT.

Written as DNA, the CDR3 is TGCGCCAGCAGCTTGGGGGAGACTCTACGAGAGCAGTACTTC. This codes for CASSLGETLREQYF. J is TRBJ2-7 and V is TRBV5-1; tentatively, D is TRBD2 (5 bases). V gave up 0 bases and J gave up 7 bases, with 14 bases separating them. From germline, CDR1 is SGHRS and CDR2 YFSETQ. This CDR3 is 14 amino acids long.

This clonotype was found a few times. The chain uses TRBV9 and TRBJ2-5; tentative D call: TRBD1 (6 bases). This CDR3 region has 13 residues. Trimming removed 4 bases at V and 5 bases at J, with 12 bases between. The germline CDR1 and CDR2 sequences are SGDLS and YYNGEE. CDR3 residues: CASSPGTTETQYF. The CDR3 DNA follows: TGTGCCAGCAGCCCCGGGACAACGGAGACCCAGTACTTC.

The V and J genes are TRBV12-3 or TRBV12-4 and TRBJ2-5, with TRBD1 matching 8 bases. The CDR3 consists of 16 residues. The trim removed 5 bases at V and 3 bases at J, leaving 11 bases unmatched. The CDR3 region is CASSHLSRTGKETQYF. As DNA, the CDR3 is TGTGCCAGCAGTCACCTATCCAGGACAGGGAAAGAGACCCAGTACTTC.

The sample holds a few counts of this clonotype. In DNA, the CDR3 is TGTGCCAGCTCCATCGGACCTGAGGGTACGCAGTATTTT. Amino acids: CASSIGPEGTQYF. The chain carries TRBV18 and TRBJ2-3; D is possibly TRBD2 (5 bases). The CDR3 loop spans 13 amino acids. CDR1 is KGHSH and CDR2 is LQKENI in the germline V gene. V shed 6 bases and J shed 8 bases, with 15 bases lying between them.

This clonotype was picked up a small number of times. The V gene is TRBV4-1, the J gene TRBJ2-3; 9 positions agree with TRBD2. The CDR3 contains 16 residues. Trimming at V came to 3 bases and at J to 5 bases, leaving 9 bases not matched to a gene. Germline loops: CDR1 MGHRA, CDR2 YSYEKL. The CDR3 DNA reads TGCGCCAGCAGCCACCGAGCGGAACTAGCGGGAGATACGCAGTATTTT. It translates to CASSHRAELAGDTQYF.

This clonotype was seen more than once but under ten times. This sequence joins TRBV21-1 and TRBJ2-2; TRBD1, the table's D call, was not compared with the DNA. TRBV21-1 is termed a pseudogene. This CDR3 spans 13 amino acids. CDR3 region: CASSPGADGELFF. CDR3 bases: TGTGCCAGCAGCCCAGGGGCGGACGGGGAGCTGTTTTTT.

This clonotype was detected a few times. V usage is TRBV10-3 and J usage is TRBJ2-7; 13 bases are shared with TRBD2. The V gene end was trimmed by 11 bases and the J gene end by 5 bases; junction bases not matched to a gene: 9. Germline V lookup: CDR1 ENHRY, CDR2 SYGVKD. The CDR3 runs to 14 residues. The CDR3 DNA is TGTGCCTCGCGGTTTGGACTAGCGGGGGACGAGCAGTACTTC. Its translation is CASRFGLAGDEQYF.

This chain uses TRBV10-1 with TRBJ2-1, with 8 positions matching TRBD2. V was pared by 7 bases and J by 0 bases, with 8 bases of the junction left unmatched. The CDR3 has 16 residues. Germline values: CDR1 WNHNN, CDR2 SYGVQD (reference sequence). Here the CDR3 DNA reads TGCGCCAGCACCCCGGGGGGGGCCAGCTCCTACAATGAGCAGTTCTTC. Translated, it gives CASTPGGASSYNEQFF.

This clonotype was detected only a few times. V and J are TRBV24-1 and TRBJ2-7; D gene ambiguous. V was trimmed by 0 bases and J by 6 bases, leaving 2 bases between them. CDR3 length equals 11 residues. Germline V lookup: CDR1 KGHDR, CDR2 SFDVKD. CDR3 residues: CATSDLFEQYF. The CDR3 nucleotides read TGTGCCACCAGTGATTTGTTCGAGCAGTACTTC.

The chain links TRBV7-2 to TRBJ2-5; TRBD2 matches 8 bases. V lost 6 bases to trimming and J lost 5 bases; unmatched junction nucleotides: 8. CDR3 length: 14 residues. Germline CDR1 reads SGHTA; CDR2 reads FQGNSA. In nucleotides, the CDR3 is TGTGCCAGCAGACGGGGGGGGGTAGGGGAGACCCAGTACTTC. Its protein product is CASRRGGVGETQYF.

The rearrangement joins TRBV20-1 to TRBJ1-5, with 10 bases identical to TRBD1. Germline lookup yields CDR1 DFQATT and CDR2 SNEGSKA (reference sequence). With 5 bases clipped from V and 0 bases from J, the junction kept 4 bases outside the gene matches. The CDR3 consists of 15 residues. The CDR3 DNA sequence: TGCAGTGCTGGGGACAGGGGCTATAGCAATCAGCCCCAGCATTTT. Residues: CSAGDRGYSNQPQHF.

In this sample, this clonotype turned up a few times. J is TRBJ2-3 and V is TRBV10-3, with 8 nucleotides matching TRBD2. CDR3 length: 13 residues. Per the germline V gene, CDR1 is ENHRY and CDR2 is SYGVKD. Trimming removed 7 bases from V and 8 bases from J; junction bases left unmatched: 8. CDR3 amino acids: CAIMERGRGTQYF. In DNA, the CDR3 is TGTGCCATCATGGAGCGGGGGCGGGGTACGCAGTATTTT.

As for this clonotype: A much larger clone lies a single base off, so this may be a read error. V gene TRBV2 combines with J gene TRBJ2-3, with unresolved D. Germline CDR1 is SNHLY and CDR2 is FYNNEI. With 8 bases removed from V and 0 bases from J, the gap between germline ends came to 6 bases. The CDR3 has 12 residues. The CDR3 is CASGASTDTQYF. The CDR3 nucleotides read TGTGCCAGCGGTGCTAGCACAGATACGCAGTATTTT. Variable domain in full (rest from reference TRBV2 and TRBJ2-3): EPEVTQTPSHQVTQMGQEVILRCVPISNHLYFYWYRQILGQKVEFLVSFYNNEISEKSEIFDDQFSVERPDGSNFTLKIRSTKLEDSAMYFCASGASTDTQYFGPGTRLTVL.

This sequence joins TRBV4-1 and TRBJ2-7, with 8 bases aligning to TRBD1. The CDR3 runs 18 residues. The ends lost 4 bases at V and 0 bases at J; junction bases unmatched: 14. CDR1 is MGHRA and CDR2 is YSYEKL in the germline V gene. In DNA, the CDR3 is TGCGCCAGCAGCCCAACCGGTGGGGGACAGGTCAGCTCCTACGAGCAGTACTTC. It specifies CASSPTGGGQVSSYEQYF.

The chain is built from TRBV28 and TRBJ2-1, with 11 bases lining up with TRBD2. CDR1 MDHEN and CDR2 SYDVKM come from the germline V gene. The CDR3 extends over 14 amino acids. The V gene end was trimmed by 6 bases and the J gene end by 8 bases; junction bases not matched to a gene: 6. CDR3 amino acids: CASRGLAEYDEQFF. The CDR3 region has the DNA TGTGCCAGCAGGGGACTAGCGGAATACGATGAGCAGTTCTTC. The whole variable domain, filled in from reference TRBV28 and TRBJ2-1, reads DVKVTQSSRYLVKRTGEKVFLECVQDMDHENMFWYRQDPGLGLRLIYFSYDVKMKEKGDIPEGYSVSREKKERFSLILESASTNQTSMYLCASRGLAEYDEQFFGPGTRLTVL.

CDR3 region: CASSGQPEGNEQFF. The CDR3 coding sequence is TGTGCCAGCAGTGGCCAACCCGAAGGGAATGAGCAGTTCTTC. The V gene is TRBV6-4, the J gene TRBJ2-1; no reliable D call. The CDR3 sequence is 14 residues long. Per germline, CDR1 MRHNA and CDR2 SNTAGT. Deletions cut 4 bases from V and 7 bases from J, with 14 bases between.

CDR3 in amino acids: CASSLEGIPNEKLFF. The CDR3 coding sequence is TGTGCCAGCAGCCTAGAAGGGATTCCTAATGAAAAACTGTTTTTT. The chain uses TRBV9 and TRBJ1-4, with D unresolved. The V end lost 4 bases, the J end lost 3 bases, and 13 bases lay between the germline ends. The CDR3 extends over 15 amino acids. Germline CDR1 is SGDLS and CDR2 is YYNGEE. Full variable domain (rest looked up from reference TRBV9 and TRBJ1-4): DSGVTQTPKHLITATGQRVTLRCSPRSGDLSVYWYQQSLDQGLQFLIQYYNGEERAKGNILERFSAQQFPDLHSELNLSSLELGDSALYFCASSLEGIPNEKLFFGSGTQLSVL.

The rearrangement uses TRBV6-4 and TRBJ2-2; D not resolved. V lost 9 bases to trimming and J lost 4 bases, with 18 bases between them. Per germline, CDR1 MRHNA and CDR2 SNTAGT. The CDR3 runs 15 residues. CDR3 sequence: CASKRSPESTGELFF. The CDR3 DNA follows: TGTGCCAGTAAAAGGAGTCCAGAGAGCACCGGGGAGCTGTTTTTT.

This clonotype was recorded only once. V and J are TRBV12-3 or TRBV12-4 and TRBJ1-4; D possibly corresponds to TRBD1 (5 bases). Trimming took 2 bases from V and 10 from J, leaving 11 bases between them. This CDR3 region has 13 residues. The CDR3 DNA is TGTGCCAGCAGTTTAACAGACAGAAGAAAACTGTTTTTT. Its translation is CASSLTDRRKLFF.

This clonotype was seen more than once but under ten times. The J gene is TRBJ1-2, the V gene TRBV28; 8 bases line up with TRBD1. CDR3 length: 14 residues. J lost 5 bases, V lost 10 bases, and 12 bases had no gene match. CDR1 MDHEN and CDR2 SYDVKM come from the germline V gene. In nucleotides, the CDR3 is TGTGCCATCGATAGGGGGACAGGCGTTTATGGCTACACCTTC. This encodes CAIDRGTGVYGYTF.

The chain couples TRBV20-1 to TRBJ2-1; D call uncertain. Trimming removed 1 base at V and 0 bases at J, with 13 bases between. There are 16 residues in the CDR3. Germline lookup yields CDR1 DFQATT and CDR2 SNEGSKA (reference sequence). CDR3 residues: CSARVQSPTSYNEQFF. CDR3 nucleotides: TGCAGTGCTAGAGTGCAGTCGCCAACCTCCTACAATGAGCAGTTCTTC.

This clonotype was counted only a few times. The CDR3 nucleotides read TGTGCCAGCTGCCTAGCTAACCCCTACGAGCAGTACTTC. This encodes CASCLANPYEQYF. The chain carries TRBV28 and TRBJ2-7; tentative D call: TRBD2 (5 bases). V dropped 8 bases and J dropped 2 bases, with 13 bases sitting between them. Germline V gene data show CDR1 as MDHEN and CDR2 as SYDVKM. The CDR3 covers 13 residues.

V usage is TRBV5-6 and J usage is TRBJ2-1, with D possibly being TRBD1 or TRBD2 (5 bases each). CDR3 length: 16 amino acids. V lost 1 base and J 3 bases, leaving 14 bases between the germline ends. CDR1 SGHDT and CDR2 YYEEEE come from the germline V gene. CDR3 DNA: TGTGCCAGCAGCTTGTCAGGGACCCCTTTCTACAATGAGCAGTTCTTC. Translation: CASSLSGTPFYNEQFF.

This clonotype was observed many times. The chain links TRBV12-3 or TRBV12-4 to TRBJ2-2; tentatively, D is TRBD2 (5 bases). The CDR3 contains 16 residues. The V end lost 6 bases, the J end lost 2 bases, and 16 bases lay between the germline ends. CDR3 amino acids: CASRGFRADNTGELFF. The CDR3 DNA sequence: TGTGCCAGCAGAGGATTTCGAGCGGACAACACCGGGGAGCTGTTTTTT.

Only a few counts were recorded for this clonotype. This chain links TRBV7-9 with TRBJ2-1; TRBD1 is a possible D gene (6 bases). CDR3 size: 12 residues. Per germline, CDR1 SEHNR and CDR2 FQNEAQ (reference sequence). The V end lost 7 bases, the J end lost 8 bases, and 12 bases lay between the germline ends. The CDR3 DNA is TGTGCCAGCAACAACAACAGGGATGAGCAGTTCTTC. This codes for CASNNNRDEQFF.

Only a few counts were recorded for this clonotype. The chain employs TRBV20-1 and TRBJ2-3; 12 bases align to TRBD2. This CDR3 contains 18 residues. Germline lookup yields CDR1 DFQATT and CDR2 SNEGSKA (reference sequence). The V segment lost 0 bases and the J segment 2 bases; nucleotides outside the gene matches: 9. The CDR3 sequence: CSARDILAGGWDTDTQYF. The CDR3 DNA reads TGCAGTGCTAGAGATATACTAGCGGGAGGATGGGACACAGATACGCAGTATTTT.